This TCR beta chain was identified in a study of blood T cell repertoires in COVID-19. Study context: The origin of the acute and convalescent COVID-19 samples was the United States, Italy and Spain. The analysed material was cDNA or gDNA that came from T cells, B-cell-depleted T cells, or PBMCs.

Authors' analysis steps: Amplification of reference gene primers provided the estimated nucleated cell counts. Sequencing was performed with immunoSEQ multiplex PCR; in TCRdb, only in-frame clones are kept and a portion is missing. That table furnishes V, J and clone size, whereas the DNA furnished D and trimming. The sample has fewer than 150,000 clones, about 88% seen once; the top ten hold roughly 3.5%. Trimming took 0 bases from V and 6 from J, leaving 12 bases between them. The germline gives CDR1 GTSNPN, CDR2 SVGIG (reference sequence). CDR3 length: 13 residues. The origin of this receptor is a man in his forties or fifties with acute or convalescent COVID-19. The rearrangement links TRBV30 to TRBJ2-7; TRBD2 is a possible D gene (5 bases). The material sequenced was peripheral blood. The CDR3 protein is CAWSVPGRGEQYF. The CDR3 nucleotides read TGTGCCTGGAGTGTCCCCGGTCGGGGCGAGCAGTACTTC. Drawing the rest from reference TRBV30 and TRBJ2-7, the complete variable domain is SQTIHQWPATLVQPVGSPLSLECTVEGTSNPNLYWYRQAAGRGLQLLFYSVGIGQISSEVPQNLSASRPQDRQFILSSKKLLLSDSGFYLCAWSVPGRGEQYFGPGTRLTVT.